The T cell receptor (beta chain) described here comes from a study of T cells expressing NK-cell markers. Turning to the study itself: Most of the eight sequenced donors were classified as HCMV-seropositive, and one was classified as seronegative.

This CDR3 contains 16 residues. CDR1 and CDR2 (germline): MNHEY, SVGAGI. Reanalyzing the 5' RACE reads, TCRdb keeps one entry per CDR3 protein, without DNA. The sample table includes roughly 160,000 distinct CDR3 sequences. The clonotype was recovered from a man between 18 and 69 years old in good health. Specimen: blood T cells: a sorted CD56 or NKG2C T cell subset, CD4+ or CD8+ T cells, or bulk PBMC T cells (not recorded which). V and J are TRBV6-5 and TRBJ2-7. The chain's CDR3 is CASSYLLAGKSYEQYF.